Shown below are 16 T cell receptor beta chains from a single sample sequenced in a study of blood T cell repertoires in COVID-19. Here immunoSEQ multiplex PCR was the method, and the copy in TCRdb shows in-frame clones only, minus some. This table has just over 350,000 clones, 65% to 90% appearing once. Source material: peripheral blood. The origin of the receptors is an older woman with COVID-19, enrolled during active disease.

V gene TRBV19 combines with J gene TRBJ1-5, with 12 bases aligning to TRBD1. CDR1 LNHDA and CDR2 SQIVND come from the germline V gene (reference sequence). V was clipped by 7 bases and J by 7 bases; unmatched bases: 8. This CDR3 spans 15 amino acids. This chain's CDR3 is CASIADGTGGQPQHF. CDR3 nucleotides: TGTGCCAGTATCGCTGACGGGACAGGGGGCCAGCCCCAGCATTTT. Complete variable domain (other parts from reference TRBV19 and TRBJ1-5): DGGITQSPKYLFRKEGQNVTLSCEQNLNHDAMYWYRQDPGQGLRLIYYSQIVNDFQKGDIAEGYSVSREKKESFPLTVTSAQKNPTAFYLCASIADGTGGQPQHFGDGTRLSIL.

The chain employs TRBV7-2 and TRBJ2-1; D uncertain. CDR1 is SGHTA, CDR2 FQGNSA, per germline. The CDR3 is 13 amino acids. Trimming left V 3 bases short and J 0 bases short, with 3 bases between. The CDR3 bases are TGTGCCAGCAGCTTGAGCTCCTACAATGAGCAGTTCTTC. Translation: CASSLSSYNEQFF.

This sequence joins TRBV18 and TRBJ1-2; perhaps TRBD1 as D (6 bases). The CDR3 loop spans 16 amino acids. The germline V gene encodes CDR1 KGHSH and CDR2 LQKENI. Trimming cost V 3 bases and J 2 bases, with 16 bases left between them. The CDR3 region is CASSPWQGPINYGYTF. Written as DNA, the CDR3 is TGTGCCAGCTCACCGTGGCAGGGGCCCATAAACTATGGCTACACCTTC.

DNA for the CDR3: TGTGCCAGCAGCGCCCGGCAGGGCCCGTACAATGAGCAGTTCTTC. Amino acid sequence: CASSARQGPYNEQFF. The chain carries TRBV11-3 and TRBJ2-1; the D gene is possibly TRBD1 (5 bases). CDR1 SGHNT and CDR2 YENEEA come from the germline V gene. The CDR3 runs to 15 residues. The V end was cut by 5 bases, the J end by 4 bases, with 15 bases between. Combining the CDR3 with reference TRBV11-3 and TRBJ2-1 gives the whole variable domain EAGVVQSPRYKIIEKKQPVAFWCNPISGHNTLYWYLQNLGQGPELLIRYENEEAVDDSQLPKDRFSAERLKGVDSTLKIQPAELGDSAVYLCASSARQGPYNEQFFGPGTRLTVL.

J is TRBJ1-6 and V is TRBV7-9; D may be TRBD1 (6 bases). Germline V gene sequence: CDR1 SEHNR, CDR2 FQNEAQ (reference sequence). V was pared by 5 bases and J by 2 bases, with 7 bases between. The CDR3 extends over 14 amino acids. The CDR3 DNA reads TGTGCCAGCAGCACAGGGACCTATAATTCACCCCTCCACTTT. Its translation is CASSTGTYNSPLHF.

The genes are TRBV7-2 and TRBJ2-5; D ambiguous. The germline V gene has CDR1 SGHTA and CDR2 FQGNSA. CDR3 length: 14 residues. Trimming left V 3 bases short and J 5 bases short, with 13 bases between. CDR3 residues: CASSFFSRWETQYF. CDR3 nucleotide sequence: TGTGCCAGCAGCTTCTTTTCCCGGTGGGAGACCCAGTACTTC.

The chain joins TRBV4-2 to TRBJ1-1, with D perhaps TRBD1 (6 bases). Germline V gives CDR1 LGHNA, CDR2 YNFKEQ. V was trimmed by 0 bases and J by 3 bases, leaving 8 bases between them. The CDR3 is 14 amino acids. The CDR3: CASSQDRTDTEAFF. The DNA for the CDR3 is TGTGCCAGCAGCCAAGACCGGACAGACACTGAAGCTTTCTTT.

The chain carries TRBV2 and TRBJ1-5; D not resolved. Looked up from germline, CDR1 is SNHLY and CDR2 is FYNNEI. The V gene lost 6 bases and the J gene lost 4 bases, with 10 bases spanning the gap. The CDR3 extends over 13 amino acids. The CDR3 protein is CASSPEYNQPQHF. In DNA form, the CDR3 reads TGTGCCAGCAGCCCCGAGTATAATCAGCCCCAGCATTTT. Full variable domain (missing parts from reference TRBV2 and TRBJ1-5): EPEVTQTPSHQVTQMGQEVILRCVPISNHLYFYWYRQILGQKVEFLVSFYNNEISEKSEIFDDQFSVERPDGSNFTLKIRSTKLEDSAMYFCASSPEYNQPQHFGDGTRLSIL.

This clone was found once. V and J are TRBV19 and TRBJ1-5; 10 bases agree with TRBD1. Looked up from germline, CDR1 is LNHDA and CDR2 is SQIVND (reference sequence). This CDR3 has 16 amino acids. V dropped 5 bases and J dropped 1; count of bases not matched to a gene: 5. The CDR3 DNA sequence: TGTGCCAGTAGTGACAGGGGGCAAAGAAGCAATCAGCCCCAGCATTTT. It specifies CASSDRGQRSNQPQHF.

For the CDR3, the DNA is TGCGCCAGCAGCCCCATCTCCCTAGCGGGGGGGAACACCGGGGAGCTGTTTTTT. It translates to CASSPISLAGGNTGELFF. V usage is TRBV5-1 and J usage is TRBJ2-2, with 11 positions matching TRBD2. V shed 4 bases, J shed 1 base, and the junction held 9 bases outside the gene matches. This CDR3 spans 18 amino acids. Germline assignment: CDR1 SGHRS and CDR2 YFSETQ.

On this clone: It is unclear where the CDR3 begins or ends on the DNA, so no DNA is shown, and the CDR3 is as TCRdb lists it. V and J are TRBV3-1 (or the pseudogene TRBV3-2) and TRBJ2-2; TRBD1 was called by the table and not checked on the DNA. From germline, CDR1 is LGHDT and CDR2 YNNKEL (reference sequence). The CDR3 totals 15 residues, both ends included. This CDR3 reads CASCMTGGTPGSCFF.

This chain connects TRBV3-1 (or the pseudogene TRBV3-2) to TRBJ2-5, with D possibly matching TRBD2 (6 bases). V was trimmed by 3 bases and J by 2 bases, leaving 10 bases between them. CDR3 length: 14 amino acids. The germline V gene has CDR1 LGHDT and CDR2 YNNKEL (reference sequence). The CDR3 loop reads CASSHGGSQETQYF. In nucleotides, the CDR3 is TGTGCCAGCAGCCACGGGGGATCACAAGAGACCCAGTACTTC.

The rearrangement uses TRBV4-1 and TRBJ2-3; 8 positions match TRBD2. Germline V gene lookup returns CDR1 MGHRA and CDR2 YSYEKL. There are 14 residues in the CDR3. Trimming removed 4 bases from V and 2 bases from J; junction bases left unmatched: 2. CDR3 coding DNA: TGCGCCAGCAGCCGCGGGGGGACCACAGATACGCAGTATTTT. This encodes CASSRGGTTDTQYF.

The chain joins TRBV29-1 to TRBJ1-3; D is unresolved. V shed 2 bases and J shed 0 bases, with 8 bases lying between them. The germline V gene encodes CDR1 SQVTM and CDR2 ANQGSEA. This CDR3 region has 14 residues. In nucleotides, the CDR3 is TGCAGCGTTGAACCGCCAGACTCTGGAAACACCATATATTTT. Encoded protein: CSVEPPDSGNTIYF.

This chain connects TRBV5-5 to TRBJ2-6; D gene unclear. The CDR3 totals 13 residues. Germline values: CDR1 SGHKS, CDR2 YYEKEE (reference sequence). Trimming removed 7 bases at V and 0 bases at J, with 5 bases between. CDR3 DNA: TGTGCCAGCCGTTCCTCTGGGGCCAACGTCCTGACTTTC. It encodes CASRSSGANVLTF. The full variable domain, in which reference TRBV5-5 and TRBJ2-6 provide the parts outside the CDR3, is DAGVTQSPTHLIKTRGQQVTLRCSPISGHKSVSWYQQVLGQGPQFIFQYYEKEERGRGNFPDRFSARQFPNYSSELNVNALLLGDSALYLCASRSSGANVLTFGAGSRLTVL.

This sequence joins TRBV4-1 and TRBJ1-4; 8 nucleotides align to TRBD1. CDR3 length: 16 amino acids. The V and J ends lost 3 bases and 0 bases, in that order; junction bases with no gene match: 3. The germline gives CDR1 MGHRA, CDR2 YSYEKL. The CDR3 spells CASSQTGAATNEKLFF. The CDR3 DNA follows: TGCGCCAGCAGCCAGACAGGGGCGGCAACTAATGAAAAACTGTTTTTT.